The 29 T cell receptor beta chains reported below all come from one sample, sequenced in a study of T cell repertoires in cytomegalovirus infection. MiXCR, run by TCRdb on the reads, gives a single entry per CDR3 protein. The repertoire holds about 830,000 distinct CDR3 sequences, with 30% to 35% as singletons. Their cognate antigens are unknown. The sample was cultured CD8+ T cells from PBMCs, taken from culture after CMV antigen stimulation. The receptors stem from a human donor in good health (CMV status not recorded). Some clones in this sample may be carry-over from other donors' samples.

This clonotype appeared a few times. The CDR3 loop reads CASSLAGKRTEAFF. CDR3 bases: TGTGCCAGCAGCTTAGCCGGGAAACGCACTGAAGCTTTCTTT. The gene calls are TRBV7-9 and TRBJ1-1; D not certain. V was cut by 0 bases and J by 4 bases, with 9 bases left in between. The CDR3 has 14 amino acids. The germline V gene encodes CDR1 SEHNR and CDR2 FQNEAQ (reference sequence).

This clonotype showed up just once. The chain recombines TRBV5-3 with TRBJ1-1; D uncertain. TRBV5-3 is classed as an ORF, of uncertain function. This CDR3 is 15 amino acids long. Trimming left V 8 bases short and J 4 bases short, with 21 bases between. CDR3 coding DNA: TGTGCCAGCAGCCCGGACTCGGGGTTAGGCACTGAAGCTTTCTTT. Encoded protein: CASSPDSGLGTEAFF.

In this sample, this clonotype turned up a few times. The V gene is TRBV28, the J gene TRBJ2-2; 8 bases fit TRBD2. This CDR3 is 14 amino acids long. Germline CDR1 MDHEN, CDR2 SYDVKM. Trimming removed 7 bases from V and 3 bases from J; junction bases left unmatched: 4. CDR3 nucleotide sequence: TGTGCCAGCACCCGGGGGGGGGACACCGGGGAGCTGTTTTTT. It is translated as CASTRGGDTGELFF.

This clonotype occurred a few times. CDR3 region: CASSSPPYYEQYV. The CDR3 DNA is TGTGCCAGCAGTTCCCCCCCCTACTACGAGCAGTACGTC. The rearrangement uses TRBV27 and TRBJ2-7; D not certain. The CDR3 loop spans 13 amino acids. With 4 bases removed from V and 3 bases from J, the gap between germline ends came to 10 bases. Germline V gene sequence: CDR1 MNHEY, CDR2 SMNVEV (reference sequence).

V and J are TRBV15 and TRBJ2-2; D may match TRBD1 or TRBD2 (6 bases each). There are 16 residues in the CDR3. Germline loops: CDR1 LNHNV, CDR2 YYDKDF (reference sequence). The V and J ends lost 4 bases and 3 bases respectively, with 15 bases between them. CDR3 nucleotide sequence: TGTGCCACCAGCAAAGGGCCCGGGGGCCACACCGGGGAGCTGTTTTTT. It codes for CATSKGPGGHTGELFF.

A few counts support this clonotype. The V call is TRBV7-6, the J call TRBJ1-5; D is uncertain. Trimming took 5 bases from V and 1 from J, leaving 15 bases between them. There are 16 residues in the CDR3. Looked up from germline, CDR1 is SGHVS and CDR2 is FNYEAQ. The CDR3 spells CASSPDLYGSNQPQHF. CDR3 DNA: TGTGCCAGCAGCCCCGACCTTTACGGGAGCAATCAGCCCCAGCATTTT.

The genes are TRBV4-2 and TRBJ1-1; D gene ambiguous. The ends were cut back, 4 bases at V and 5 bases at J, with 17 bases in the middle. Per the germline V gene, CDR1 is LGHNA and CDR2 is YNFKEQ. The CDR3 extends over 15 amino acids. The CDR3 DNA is TGTGCCAGCAGCCGAACGAGTGGGCGAAGAACTGAAGCTTTCTTT. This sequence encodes CASSRTSGRRTEAFF.

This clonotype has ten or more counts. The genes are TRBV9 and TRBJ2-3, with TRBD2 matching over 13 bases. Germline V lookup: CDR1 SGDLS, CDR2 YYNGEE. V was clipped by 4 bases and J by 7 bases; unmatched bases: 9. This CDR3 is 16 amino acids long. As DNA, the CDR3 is TGTGCCAGCAGCCCATCCGGGACTAGCGGGACCTATACGCAGTATTTT. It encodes CASSPSGTSGTYTQYF. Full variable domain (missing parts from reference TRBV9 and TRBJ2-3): DSGVTQTPKHLITATGQRVTLRCSPRSGDLSVYWYQQSLDQGLQFLIQYYNGEERAKGNILERFSAQQFPDLHSELNLSSLELGDSALYFCASSPSGTSGTYTQYFGPGTRLTVL.

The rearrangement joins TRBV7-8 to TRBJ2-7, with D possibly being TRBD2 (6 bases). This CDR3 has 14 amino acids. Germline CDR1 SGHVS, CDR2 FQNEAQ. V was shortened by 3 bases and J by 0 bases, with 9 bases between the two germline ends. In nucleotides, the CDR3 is TGTGCCAGCAGCTTTATGGGGGGCTCCTACGAGCAGTACTTC. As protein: CASSFMGGSYEQYF.

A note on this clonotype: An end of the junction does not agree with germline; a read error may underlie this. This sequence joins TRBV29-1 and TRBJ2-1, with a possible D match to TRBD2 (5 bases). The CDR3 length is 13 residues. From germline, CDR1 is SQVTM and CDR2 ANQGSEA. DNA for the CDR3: TGTAGCGTTGGTCCAGACCGATACAATGAGCAGTTCTTC. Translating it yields CSVGPDRYNEQFF.

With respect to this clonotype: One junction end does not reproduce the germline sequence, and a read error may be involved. The CDR3 DNA follows: TGTGCCAGCAGCTTAGATGGGGGTTGGGAGAATGGGCAGTTCTTC. Translation gives CASSLDGGWENGQFF. The V call is TRBV11-2, the J call TRBJ2-1; D is perhaps TRBD1 or TRBD2 (5 bases each). Germline assignment: CDR1 SGHAT and CDR2 FQNNGV. The CDR3 totals 15 residues. The whole variable domain, remainder taken from reference TRBV11-2 and TRBJ2-1, is EAGVAQSPRYKIIEKRQSVAFWCNPISGHATLYWYQQILGQGPKLLIQFQNNGVVDDSQLPKDRFSAERLKGVDSTLKIQPAKLEDSAVYLCASSLDGGWENGQFFGPGTRLTVL.

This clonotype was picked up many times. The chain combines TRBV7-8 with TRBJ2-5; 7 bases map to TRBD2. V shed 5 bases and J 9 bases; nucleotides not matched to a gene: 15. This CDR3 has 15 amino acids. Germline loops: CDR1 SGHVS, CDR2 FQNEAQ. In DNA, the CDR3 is TGTGCCAGCAGCGTGATTTCTAGCGGCCGGGGGGCCCAGTACTTC. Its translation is CASSVISSGRGAQYF.

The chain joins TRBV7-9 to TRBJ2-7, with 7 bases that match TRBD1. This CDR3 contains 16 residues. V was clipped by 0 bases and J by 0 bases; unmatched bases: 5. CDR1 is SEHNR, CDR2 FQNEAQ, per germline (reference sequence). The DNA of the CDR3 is TGTGCCAGCAGCTTAGCAGTCCAGGGGGTCTCCTACGAGCAGTACTTC. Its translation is CASSLAVQGVSYEQYF.

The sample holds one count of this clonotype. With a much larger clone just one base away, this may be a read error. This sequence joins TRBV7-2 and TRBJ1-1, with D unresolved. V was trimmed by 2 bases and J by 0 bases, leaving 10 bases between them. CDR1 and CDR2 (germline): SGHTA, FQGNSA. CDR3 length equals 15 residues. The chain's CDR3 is CASSLFQRMNTEAFF. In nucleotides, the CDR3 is TGTGCCAGCAGCTTATTCCAACGGATGAACACTGAAGCTTTCTTT.

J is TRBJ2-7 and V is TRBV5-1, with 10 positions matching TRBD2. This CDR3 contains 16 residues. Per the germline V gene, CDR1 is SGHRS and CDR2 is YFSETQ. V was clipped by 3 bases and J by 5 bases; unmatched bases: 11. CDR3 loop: CASSSLAGALPDEQYF. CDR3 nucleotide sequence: TGCGCCAGCAGCTCTCTAGCGGGGGCCCTCCCCGACGAGCAGTACTTC.

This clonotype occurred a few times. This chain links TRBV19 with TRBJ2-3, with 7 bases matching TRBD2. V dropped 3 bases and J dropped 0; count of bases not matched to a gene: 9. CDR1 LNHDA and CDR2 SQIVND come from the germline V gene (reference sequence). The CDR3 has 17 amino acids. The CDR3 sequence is CASSIRPAGTSTDTQYF. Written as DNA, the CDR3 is TGTGCCAGTAGTATTCGGCCAGCGGGGACGAGCACAGATACGCAGTATTTT.

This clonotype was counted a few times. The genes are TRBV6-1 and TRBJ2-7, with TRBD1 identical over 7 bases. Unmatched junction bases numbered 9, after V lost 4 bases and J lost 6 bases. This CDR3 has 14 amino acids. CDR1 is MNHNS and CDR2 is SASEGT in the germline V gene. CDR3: CASSVRDREFEQYF. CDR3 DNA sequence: TGTGCCAGCAGTGTCCGGGACAGAGAGTTCGAGCAGTACTTC.

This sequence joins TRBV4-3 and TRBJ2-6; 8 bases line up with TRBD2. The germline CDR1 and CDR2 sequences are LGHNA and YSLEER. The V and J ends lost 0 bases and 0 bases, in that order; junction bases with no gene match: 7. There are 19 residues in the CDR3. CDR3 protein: CASSQDWSGGHSGANVLTF. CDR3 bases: TGCGCCAGCAGCCAAGATTGGAGCGGGGGCCACTCTGGGGCCAACGTCCTGACTTTC.

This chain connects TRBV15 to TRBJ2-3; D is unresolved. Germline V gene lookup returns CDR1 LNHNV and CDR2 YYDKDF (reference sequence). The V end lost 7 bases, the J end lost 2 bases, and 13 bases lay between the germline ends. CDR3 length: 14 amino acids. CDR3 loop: CATMYRYTTDTQYF. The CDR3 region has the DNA TGTGCCACCATGTACAGATATACCACAGATACGCAGTATTTT.

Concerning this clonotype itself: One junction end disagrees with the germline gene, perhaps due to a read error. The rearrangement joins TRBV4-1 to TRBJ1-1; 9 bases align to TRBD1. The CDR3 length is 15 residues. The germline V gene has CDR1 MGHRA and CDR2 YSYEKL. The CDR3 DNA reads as TGCGGCAGCAGCCGAACTCGGACAGGGGAGTTTGAAGCTTTCTTT. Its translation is CGSSRTRTGEFEAFF.

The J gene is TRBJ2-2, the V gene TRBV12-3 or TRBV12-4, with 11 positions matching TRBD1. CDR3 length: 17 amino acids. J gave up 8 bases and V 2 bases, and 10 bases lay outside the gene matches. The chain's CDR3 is CASSLSWDRGSVGELFF. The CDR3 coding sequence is TGTGCCAGCAGTTTATCGTGGGACAGGGGGAGCGTGGGGGAGCTGTTTTTT.

CDR3 loop: CASSYQHNEKLFF. CDR3 nucleotides: TGTGCCAGCAGTTATCAGCATAATGAAAAACTGTTTTTT. The chain employs TRBV6-6 and TRBJ1-4; D remains unclear. V gave up 3 bases and J gave up 4 bases, with 6 bases separating them. The CDR3 consists of 13 residues. The germline V gene has CDR1 MNHNY and CDR2 SVGAGI (reference sequence).

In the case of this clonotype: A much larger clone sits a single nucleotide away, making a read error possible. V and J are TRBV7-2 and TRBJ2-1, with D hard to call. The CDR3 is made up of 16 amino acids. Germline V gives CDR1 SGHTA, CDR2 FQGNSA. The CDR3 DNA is TGTGTCAGCAGCTTAGGGCGTCAAAAGCTGTTAAATGAGCAGTTCTTC. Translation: CVSSLGRQKLLNEQFF. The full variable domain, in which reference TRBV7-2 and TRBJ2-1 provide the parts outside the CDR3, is GAGVSQSPSNKVTEKGKDVELRCDPISGHTALYWYRQSLGQGLEFLIYFQGNSAPDKSGLPSDRFSAERTGGSVSTLTIQRTQQEDSAVYLCVSSLGRQKLLNEQFFGPGTRLTVL.

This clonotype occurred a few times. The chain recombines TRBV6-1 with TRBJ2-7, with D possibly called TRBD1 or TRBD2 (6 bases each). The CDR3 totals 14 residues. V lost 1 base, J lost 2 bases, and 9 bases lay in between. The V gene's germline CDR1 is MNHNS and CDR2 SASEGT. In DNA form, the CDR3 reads TGTGCCAGCAGTGAAGTTCGGGGGCCCTACGAGCAGTACGTC. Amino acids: CASSEVRGPYEQYV.

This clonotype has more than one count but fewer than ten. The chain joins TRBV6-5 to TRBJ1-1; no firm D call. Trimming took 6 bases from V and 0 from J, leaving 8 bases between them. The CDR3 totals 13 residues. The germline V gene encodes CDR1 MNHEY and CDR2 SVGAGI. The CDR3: CASRYLLNTEAFF. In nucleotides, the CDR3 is TGTGCCAGCAGGTATCTTCTGAACACTGAAGCTTTCTTT.

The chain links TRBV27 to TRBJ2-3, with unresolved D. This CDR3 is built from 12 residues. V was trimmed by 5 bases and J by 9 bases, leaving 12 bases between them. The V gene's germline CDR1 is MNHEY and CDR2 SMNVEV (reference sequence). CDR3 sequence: CASSKPRQTQYF. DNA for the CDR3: TGTGCCAGCAGTAAGCCCCGCCAAACGCAGTATTTT.

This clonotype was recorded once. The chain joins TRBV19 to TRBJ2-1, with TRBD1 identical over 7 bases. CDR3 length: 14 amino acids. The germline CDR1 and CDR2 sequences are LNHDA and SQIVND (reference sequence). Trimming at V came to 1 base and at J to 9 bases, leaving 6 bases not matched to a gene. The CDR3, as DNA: TGTGCCAGTAGTATAGCCCCAACAGGGGCTGAGCAGTTCTTC. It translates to CASSIAPTGAEQFF.

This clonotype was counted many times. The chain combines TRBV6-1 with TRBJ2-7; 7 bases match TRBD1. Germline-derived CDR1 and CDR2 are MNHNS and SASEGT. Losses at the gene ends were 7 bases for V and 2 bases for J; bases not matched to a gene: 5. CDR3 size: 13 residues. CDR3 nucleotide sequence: TGTGCCAGCACCCTGGGGACAGCCTACGAGCAGTACTTC. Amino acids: CASTLGTAYEQYF.

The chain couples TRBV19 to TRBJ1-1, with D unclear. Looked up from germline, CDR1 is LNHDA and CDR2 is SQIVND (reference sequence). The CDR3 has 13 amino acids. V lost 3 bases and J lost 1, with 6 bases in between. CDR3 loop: CASSITWNTEAFF. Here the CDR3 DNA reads TGTGCCAGTAGTATTACATGGAACACTGAAGCTTTCTTT.